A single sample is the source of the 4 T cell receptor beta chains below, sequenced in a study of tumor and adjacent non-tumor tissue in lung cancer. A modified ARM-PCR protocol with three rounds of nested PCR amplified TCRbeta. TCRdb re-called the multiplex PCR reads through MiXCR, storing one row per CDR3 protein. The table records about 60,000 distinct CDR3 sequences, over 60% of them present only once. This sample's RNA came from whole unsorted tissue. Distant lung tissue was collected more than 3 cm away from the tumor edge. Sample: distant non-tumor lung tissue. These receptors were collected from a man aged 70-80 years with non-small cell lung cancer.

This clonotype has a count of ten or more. CDR3 in DNA: TGTGCCAGCAGTTACCAAGACAGGGTGGACACCGGGGAGCTGTTTTTT. Encoded protein: CASSYQDRVDTGELFF. The chain couples TRBV6-2 or TRBV6-3 to TRBJ2-2; 7 bases fit TRBD1. Germline V gives CDR1 MNHEY, CDR2 SVGEGT. The CDR3 runs 16 residues. V lost 2 bases and J lost 3; bases outside the gene matches: 6.

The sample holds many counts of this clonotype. CDR3 bases: TGCAGTGCTAGAGTGGTTCCGGACAGGGGCGAACAAACCGGGGAGCTGTTTTTT. Protein: CSARVVPDRGEQTGELFF. V is TRBV20-1 and J is TRBJ2-2; 9 nucleotides line up with TRBD1. Trimming took 1 base from V and 5 from J; bases not matched to a gene: 14. CDR1 and CDR2 (germline): DFQATT, SNEGSKA (reference sequence). CDR3 size: 18 residues.

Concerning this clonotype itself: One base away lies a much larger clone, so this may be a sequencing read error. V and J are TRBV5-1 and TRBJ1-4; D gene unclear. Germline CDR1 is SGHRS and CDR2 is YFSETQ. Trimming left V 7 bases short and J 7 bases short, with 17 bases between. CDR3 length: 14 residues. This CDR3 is CASGSGTRGEKLFF. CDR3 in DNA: TGCGCCAGCGGCTCGGGAACACGGGGTGAAAAACTGTTTTTT. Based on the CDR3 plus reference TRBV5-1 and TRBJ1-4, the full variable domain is KAGVTQTPRYLIKTRGQQVTLSCSPISGHRSVSWYQQTPGQGLQFLFEYFSETQRNKGNFPGRFSGRQFSNSRSEMNVSTLELGDSALYLCASGSGTRGEKLFFGSGTQLSVL.

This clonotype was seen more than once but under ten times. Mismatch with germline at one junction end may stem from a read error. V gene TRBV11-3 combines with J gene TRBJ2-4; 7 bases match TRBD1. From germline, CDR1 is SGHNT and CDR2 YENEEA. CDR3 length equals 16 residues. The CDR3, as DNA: TGTTCCGGCAGCTTGAACAGGGGTGATTCCAAAAACATTCAGCACTTC. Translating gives CSGSLNRGDSKNIQHF.